This T cell receptor (beta chain) was obtained from a study of vaccination effects on CD4 cells after COVID-19. Trimming took 2 bases from V and 3 from J, leaving 8 bases between them. CDR3 length: 14 amino acids. CDR1 MNHNS and CDR2 SASEGT come from the germline V gene. Expansion with viral peptide pools was applied to antigen-specific CD4+ T cells by the ViraFEST assay prior to sequencing. Isolation of CD4+ T cells took place after 10 to 11 days of culture. The study found no prior SARS-CoV-2 infection in the vaccine recipients, who tested negative for nucleocapsid antibodies. Half the medium was replaced with IL-2 medium on days 3 and 7. On this clone itself: Its matching antigen is unknown.

Study-level findings and limits: Marked contraction was observed in infection-induced and vaccine-induced clones late after vaccination. Cross-reactivity toward common cold coronaviruses was confined to only 1 of 255 vaccine-induced clones in healthy vaccinees.

Assay used: immunoSEQ multiplex PCR; TCRdb lists only in-frame clones, some missing. Here the sample spans approximately 68,000 clones, under 80% being singletons. V is TRBV6-1 and J is TRBJ1-3; possibly TRBD1 for D (6 bases). This TCR came from a human donor who received a COVID-19 vaccine. The material sequenced was CD4+ T cells from PBMCs cultured with SARS-CoV-2 spike peptides, taken before COVID-19 vaccination. The CDR3 reads CASSETGLGNTIYF. The CDR3 DNA reads TGTGCCAGCAGTGAAACAGGGCTTGGAAACACCATATATTTT.